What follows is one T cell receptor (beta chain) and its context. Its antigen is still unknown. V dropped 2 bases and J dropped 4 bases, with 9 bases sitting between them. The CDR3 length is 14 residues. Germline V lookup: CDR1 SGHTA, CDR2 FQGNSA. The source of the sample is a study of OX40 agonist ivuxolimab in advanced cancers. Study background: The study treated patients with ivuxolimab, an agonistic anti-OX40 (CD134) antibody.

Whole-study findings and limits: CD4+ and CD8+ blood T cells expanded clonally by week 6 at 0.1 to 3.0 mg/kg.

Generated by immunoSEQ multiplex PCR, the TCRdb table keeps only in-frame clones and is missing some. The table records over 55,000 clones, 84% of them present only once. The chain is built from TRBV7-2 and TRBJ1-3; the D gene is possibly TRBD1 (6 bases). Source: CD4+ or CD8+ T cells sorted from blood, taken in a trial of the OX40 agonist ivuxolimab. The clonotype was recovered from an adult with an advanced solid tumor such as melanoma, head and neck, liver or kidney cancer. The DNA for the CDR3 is TGTGCCAGCAGCTTAACAGGGAACGGAAACACCATATATTTT. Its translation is CASSLTGNGNTIYF.